This T cell receptor beta chain originates from a study of cytomegalovirus exposure and HLA in healthy donors. Details on this clone: The antigen is not known.

The study ran its PCR with 60 Vbeta and 13 Jbeta primers. In the authors' workflow: Around 80 million unique TCR beta chains, around 11 million of them shared, were counted by a later analysis. The assay was immunoSEQ multiplex PCR, and TCRdb's table has in-frame clones only and misses some. V and J calls and clone size are as listed in that table; D and trimming were resolved from the DNA. The sample has roughly 110,000 clones, over 65% seen once; the top ten hold about 15%. Study observations and caveats: Most observed TCR sequences were rare, whereas some public TCRs were detected in many donors.

Deletions cut 4 bases from V and 2 bases from J, with 8 bases between. The CDR3 runs to 13 residues. The germline gives CDR1 SNHLY, CDR2 FYNNEI. Material: PBMCs. The rearrangement joins TRBV2 to TRBJ1-2; possibly TRBD1 for D (6 bases). The source of this sequence is a woman in her forties in good health and CMV-seropositive. CDR3 loop: CASSAQGNYGYTF. Written as DNA, the CDR3 is TGTGCCAGCAGTGCGCAGGGGAACTATGGCTACACCTTC.